These 20 T cell receptor beta chains came from one sample sequenced in a study of technical replicates of blood from several donors. Clones were sequenced by immunoSEQ multiplex PCR, and TCRdb holds only the in-frame ones, with some missing. The top ten clones hold roughly 0.37% of a sample with 65,000 to 80,000 clones, 85% to 95% of them seen once. The sample taken for sequencing was T cells isolated from PBMCs. The source is a human donor in good health.

The chain recombines TRBV5-1 with TRBJ1-5, with 8 bases matching TRBD1. The J segment lost 8 bases and the V segment lost 4 bases, leaving 11 bases of the junction unmatched. This CDR3 comprises 15 residues. Germline CDR1 reads SGHRS; CDR2 reads YFSETQ. This CDR3 reads CASSQTGQGREPQHF. The CDR3, as DNA: TGCGCCAGCAGCCAGACCGGACAGGGTAGGGAGCCCCAGCATTTT.

This chain uses TRBV30 with TRBJ1-1, with 7 nucleotides matching TRBD1. The germline V gene has CDR1 GTSNPN and CDR2 SVGIG (reference sequence). The CDR3 has 14 amino acids. Losses at the gene ends were 4 bases for V and 1 base for J; bases not matched to a gene: 6. CDR3 DNA: TGTGCCTGGACAACCTACAGGGGGAACACTGAAGCTTTCTTT. Protein: CAWTTYRGNTEAFF. The variable domain in full, completed from reference TRBV30 and TRBJ1-1, reads SQTIHQWPATLVQPVGSPLSLECTVEGTSNPNLYWYRQAAGRGLQLLFYSVGIGQISSEVPQNLSASRPQDRQFILSSKKLLLSDSGFYLCAWTTYRGNTEAFFGQGTRLTVV.

The chain links TRBV5-4 to TRBJ2-1, with D maybe TRBD1 (6 bases). CDR3 size: 17 residues. The germline CDR1 and CDR2 sequences are SGHNT and YYREEE (reference sequence). The ends were cut back, 0 bases at V and 2 bases at J, with 15 bases in the middle. The chain's CDR3 is CASSLGRVRGTYNEQFF. CDR3 DNA sequence: TGTGCCAGCAGCTTGGGCCGAGTCAGGGGTACCTACAATGAGCAGTTCTTC.

V usage is TRBV7-6 and J usage is TRBJ2-1, with D possibly TRBD2 on 5 matching bases. Looked up from germline, CDR1 is SGHVS and CDR2 is FNYEAQ. V lost 2 bases and J lost 8, with 13 bases in between. The length of the CDR3 is 14 residues. The CDR3 DNA sequence: TGTGCCAGCAGCTTAATACGATCCGGGGATGAGCAGTTCTTC. Protein sequence: CASSLIRSGDEQFF.

V gene TRBV4-3 combines with J gene TRBJ2-7, with 9 bases matching TRBD1. CDR3 length: 16 residues. From germline, CDR1 is LGHNA and CDR2 YSLEER. The V segment lost 0 bases and the J segment 7 bases; nucleotides outside the gene matches: 10. In nucleotides, the CDR3 is TGCGCCAGCAGCCAAGATCCTTATGACAGGGGGGAGGAGCAGTACTTC. This encodes CASSQDPYDRGEEQYF.

V usage is TRBV19 and J usage is TRBJ2-7, with TRBD1 matching over 8 bases. V was pared by 8 bases and J by 5 bases, with 11 bases of the junction left unmatched. The CDR3 loop spans 14 amino acids. Germline values: CDR1 LNHDA, CDR2 SQIVND (reference sequence). In DNA, the CDR3 is TGTGCCAGTGGGCCGGACAGGGAACCCCACGAGCAGTACTTC. Protein sequence: CASGPDREPHEQYF.

This clone was observed once. V and J are TRBV5-1 and TRBJ2-1, with D possibly matching TRBD2 (7 bases). Trimming stripped 8 bases from V and 0 bases from J, with 12 bases between. The CDR3 spans 14 residues. Germline V gene lookup returns CDR1 SGHRS and CDR2 YFSETQ. In nucleotides, the CDR3 is TGCGCCAGTGGCGGGGGCAGCTCCTACAATGAGCAGTTCTTC. Translating it yields CASGGGSSYNEQFF.

This clone was seen more than once but under ten times. This rearrangement joins TRBV2 to TRBJ2-1; 8 nucleotides align to TRBD2. Germline V gene data show CDR1 as SNHLY and CDR2 as FYNNEI. The CDR3 extends over 14 amino acids. The junction had 3 bases not matched to a gene; V was cut back by 6 bases and J by 2 bases. CDR3 amino acids: CASRGLVAYNEQFF. The CDR3 nucleotides read TGTGCCAGCAGGGGACTAGTAGCCTACAATGAGCAGTTCTTC.

This chain connects TRBV7-6 to TRBJ2-3; possible D gene TRBD2, 6 bases. This CDR3 has 16 residues. Trimming took 2 bases from V and 3 from J, leaving 15 bases between them. Germline CDR1 and CDR2: SGHVS and FNYEAQ. The CDR3 DNA sequence: TGTGCCAGCAGCTTAATAGCAGGAGGGAGAACAGATACGCAGTATTTT. It encodes CASSLIAGGRTDTQYF.

This clone appeared once. The chain carries TRBV18 and TRBJ1-1, with D unclear. The CDR3 has 14 amino acids. Between the trimmed V and J ends, which lost 2 bases and 4 bases, there was a span of 11 bases. Germline assignment: CDR1 KGHSH and CDR2 LQKENI. The CDR3 coding sequence is TGTGCCAGCTCACCATGGGAGGATCCCACTGAAGCTTTCTTT. As protein: CASSPWEDPTEAFF.

J is TRBJ2-1 and V is TRBV4-1; TRBD2 agrees at 8 bases. Germline CDR1 and CDR2: MGHRA and YSYEKL. After removal of 3 bases from V and 2 bases from J, the junction contained 6 bases not matched to a gene. The CDR3 covers 16 residues. CDR3 DNA: TGCGCCAGCAGCCAGAGAGCGGGAGTTACCTACAATGAGCAGTTCTTC. Amino acid sequence: CASSQRAGVTYNEQFF.

The chain links TRBV27 to TRBJ1-1; D may be TRBD1 (5 bases). Between the trimmed V and J ends, which lost 5 bases and 4 bases, there was a span of 23 bases. This CDR3 region has 17 residues. Germline loops: CDR1 MNHEY, CDR2 SMNVEV (reference sequence). The CDR3: CASSPYGGDWGSTEAFF. Written as DNA, the CDR3 is TGTGCCAGCAGTCCCTATGGGGGGGATTGGGGCTCCACTGAAGCTTTCTTT.

This clone has a single count. The gene calls are TRBV5-4 and TRBJ1-5, with D possibly matching TRBD1 (6 bases). Per the germline V gene, CDR1 is SGHNT and CDR2 is YYREEE (reference sequence). V was clipped by 0 bases and J by 1 base, with 11 bases between them. This CDR3 region has 16 residues. The CDR3 nucleotides read TGTGCCAGCAGCTTGGTCGCTGACAGGAGCAATCAGCCCCAGCATTTT. This encodes CASSLVADRSNQPQHF.

The J gene is TRBJ2-5, the V gene TRBV5-1; 10 nucleotides agree with TRBD2. Germline CDR1 and CDR2: SGHRS and YFSETQ. This CDR3 has 15 residues. V lost 4 bases to trimming and J lost 5 bases; unmatched junction nucleotides: 8. This chain's CDR3 is CASSTTSGSEETQYF. CDR3 DNA sequence: TGCGCCAGCAGCACGACTAGCGGGTCAGAGGAGACCCAGTACTTC.

The V gene is TRBV7-8, the J gene TRBJ2-7; D uncertain. Germline V CDR1 and CDR2: SGHVS, FQNEAQ. This CDR3 is built from 12 residues. Trimming pared 5 bases from V and 4 bases from J, leaving 9 bases between. In DNA, the CDR3 is TGTGCCAGCAGCCCCACGCAGTACGAGCAGTACTTC. It specifies CASSPTQYEQYF.

The chain joins TRBV19 to TRBJ2-1; D uncertain. Germline V gene sequence: CDR1 LNHDA, CDR2 SQIVND (reference sequence). CDR3 size: 14 residues. Trimming shortened V by 6 bases and J by 5 bases, and 14 bases separated the two germline ends. CDR3 in amino acids: CASRELNLDNEQFF. The CDR3 DNA sequence: TGTGCCAGTAGGGAACTAAACCTAGACAATGAGCAGTTCTTC.

Only one count was recorded for this clone. V gene TRBV7-9 combines with J gene TRBJ2-3; D is undetermined. CDR1 is SEHNR, CDR2 FQNEAQ, per germline (reference sequence). The CDR3 has 12 amino acids. The V end was cut by 3 bases, the J end by 6 bases, with 7 bases between. The CDR3 here is CASSFHADTQYF. CDR3 coding DNA: TGTGCCAGCAGCTTTCATGCGGATACGCAGTATTTT.

This sequence joins TRBV28 and TRBJ2-7, with a weak D call TRBD1 (5 bases). This CDR3 is built from 14 residues. The V gene lost 0 bases and the J gene lost 2 bases, with 8 bases spanning the gap. Per the germline V gene, CDR1 is MDHEN and CDR2 is SYDVKM. The DNA for the CDR3 is TGTGCCAGCAGTTTATGGAAACAGGCCTACGAGCAGTACTTC. Protein: CASSLWKQAYEQYF.

V is TRBV4-2 and J is TRBJ1-5, with 9 positions matching TRBD1. Germline CDR1 is LGHNA and CDR2 is YNFKEQ. V lost 3 bases to trimming and J lost 8 bases; unmatched junction nucleotides: 5. The CDR3 sequence is 14 residues long. CDR3 loop: CASSQGQGLEPQHF. The CDR3, as DNA: TGTGCCAGCAGCCAGGGACAGGGCCTAGAGCCCCAGCATTTT.

This clone showed up just once. This CDR3 reads CASSFSAYEQYF. CDR3 nucleotide sequence: TGTGCCAGCAGCTTCAGCGCTTACGAGCAGTACTTC. The chain joins TRBV11-2 to TRBJ2-7; D is unclear. The CDR3 totals 12 residues. CDR1 and CDR2 from the germline V gene are SGHAT and FQNNGV. V was pared by 3 bases and J by 4 bases, with 7 bases between.